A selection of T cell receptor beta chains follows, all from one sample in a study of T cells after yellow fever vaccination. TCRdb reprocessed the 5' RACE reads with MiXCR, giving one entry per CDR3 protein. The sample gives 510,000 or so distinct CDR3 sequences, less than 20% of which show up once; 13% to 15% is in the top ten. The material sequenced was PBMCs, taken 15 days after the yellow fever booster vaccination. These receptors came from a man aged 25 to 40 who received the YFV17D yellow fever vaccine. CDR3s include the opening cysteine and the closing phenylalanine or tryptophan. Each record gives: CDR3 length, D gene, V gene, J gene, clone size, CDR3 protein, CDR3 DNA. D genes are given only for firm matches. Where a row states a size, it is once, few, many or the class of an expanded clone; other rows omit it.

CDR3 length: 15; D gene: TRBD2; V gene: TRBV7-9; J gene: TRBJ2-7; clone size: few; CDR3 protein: CASSQTSGVTYEQYF; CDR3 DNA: TGTGCCAGCAGTCAGACTAGCGGGGTAACCTACGAGCAGTACTTC
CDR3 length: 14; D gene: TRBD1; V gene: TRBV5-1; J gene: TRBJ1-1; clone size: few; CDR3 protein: CASYPTGMNTEAFF; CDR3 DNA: TGCGCCAGCTACCCGACAGGGATGAACACTGAAGCTTTCTTT
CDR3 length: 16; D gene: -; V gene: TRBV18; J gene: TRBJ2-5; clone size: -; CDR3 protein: CASSPQMKWGRETQYF; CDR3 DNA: TGTGCCAGCTCACCGCAAATGAAATGGGGGAGAGAGACCCAGTACTTC
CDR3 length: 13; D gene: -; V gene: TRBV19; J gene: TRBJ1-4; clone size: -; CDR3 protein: CASSIQFNEKLFF; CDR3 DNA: TGTGCCAGTAGTATACAGTTTAATGAAAAACTGTTTTTT
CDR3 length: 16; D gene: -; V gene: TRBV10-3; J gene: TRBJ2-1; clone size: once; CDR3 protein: CAISERKGVAYNEQFF; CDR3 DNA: TGTGCCATCAGTGAGCGGAAAGGCGTTGCCTACAATGAGCAGTTCTTC
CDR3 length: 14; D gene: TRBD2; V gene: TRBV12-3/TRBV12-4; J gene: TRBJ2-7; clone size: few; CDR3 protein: CASTATSGTYEQYF; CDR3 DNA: TGTGCCAGCACCGCGACGAGCGGGACCTACGAGCAGTACTTC
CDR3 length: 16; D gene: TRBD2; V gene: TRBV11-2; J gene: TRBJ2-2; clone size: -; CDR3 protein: CASSRNSGRVLGELFF; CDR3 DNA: TGTGCCAGCAGCCGTAATAGCGGGAGGGTATTAGGGGAGCTGTTTTTT
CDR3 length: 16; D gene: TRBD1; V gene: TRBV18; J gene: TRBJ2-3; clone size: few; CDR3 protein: CASSPRRDRQRDTQYF; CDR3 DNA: TGTGCCAGCTCACCTCGCCGGGACAGGCAACGAGATACGCAGTATTTT
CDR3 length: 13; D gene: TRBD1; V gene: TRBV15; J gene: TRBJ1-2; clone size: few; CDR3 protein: CATSGDRNYGYTF; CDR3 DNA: TGTGCCACCAGCGGGGACAGGAACTATGGCTACACCTTC
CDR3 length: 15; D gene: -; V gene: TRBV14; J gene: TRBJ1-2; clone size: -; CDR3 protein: CASSQGVKPIYGYTF; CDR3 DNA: TGTGCCAGCAGCCAAGGCGTCAAACCAATCTATGGCTACACCTTC
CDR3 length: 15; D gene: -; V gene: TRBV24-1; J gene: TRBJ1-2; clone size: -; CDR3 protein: CATSDSGDPGYGYTF; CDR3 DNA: TGTGCCACCAGTGATTCGGGAGACCCGGGCTATGGCTACACCTTC
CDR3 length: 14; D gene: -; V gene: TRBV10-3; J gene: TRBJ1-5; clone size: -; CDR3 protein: CAISDSYSNQPQHF; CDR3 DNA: TGTGCCATCAGTGACAGTTATAGCAATCAGCCCCAGCATTTT
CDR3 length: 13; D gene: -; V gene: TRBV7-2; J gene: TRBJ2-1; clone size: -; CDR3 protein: CASSFGTNDEQFF; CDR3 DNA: TGTGCCAGCAGCTTTGGGACAAATGATGAGCAGTTCTTC